This T cell receptor beta chain was documented in a study of blood T cell repertoires in COVID-19. Turning to the study itself: Acute and convalescent COVID-19 samples came from the United States, Italy and Spain.

The ends lost 3 bases at V and 3 bases at J; junction bases unmatched: 10. CDR3 length: 17 amino acids. In germline, CDR1 is SGHNT, CDR2 YYREEE (reference sequence). Under the authors' procedure: Amplification of reference gene primers was used by the study to estimate nucleated cell counts. Profiled with immunoSEQ multiplex PCR; TCRdb holds only in-frame clones, not every one. V, J and clone size were drawn from that table, and D and trimming were deduced from the DNA. The sample lists about 230,000 clones; around 82% were seen once. The chain is built from TRBV5-4 and TRBJ2-1; 9 bases map to TRBD2. Sequenced input: peripheral blood. This clonotype was obtained from a middle-aged man with active or convalescent COVID-19. The chain's CDR3 is CASSSRAGGTFYNEQFF. In nucleotides, the CDR3 is TGTGCCAGCAGCTCACGAGCGGGGGGTACCTTCTACAATGAGCAGTTCTTC.